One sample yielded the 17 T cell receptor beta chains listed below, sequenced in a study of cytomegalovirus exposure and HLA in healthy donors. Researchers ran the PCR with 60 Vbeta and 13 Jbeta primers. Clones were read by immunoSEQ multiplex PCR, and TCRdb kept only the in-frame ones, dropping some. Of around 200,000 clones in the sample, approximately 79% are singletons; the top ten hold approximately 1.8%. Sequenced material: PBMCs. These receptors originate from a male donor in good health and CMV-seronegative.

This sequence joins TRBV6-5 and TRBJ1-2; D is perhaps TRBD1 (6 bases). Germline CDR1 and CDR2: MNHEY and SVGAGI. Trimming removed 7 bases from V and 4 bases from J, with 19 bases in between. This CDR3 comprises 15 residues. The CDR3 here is CASTRDGGASYGYTF. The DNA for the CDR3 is TGTGCCAGCACTCGGGACGGGGGGGCGAGCTATGGCTACACCTTC.

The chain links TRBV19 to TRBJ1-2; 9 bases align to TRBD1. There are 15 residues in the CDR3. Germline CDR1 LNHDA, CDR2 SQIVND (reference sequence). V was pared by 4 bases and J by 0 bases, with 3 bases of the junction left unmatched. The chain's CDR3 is CASSTRTGANYGYTF. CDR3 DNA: TGTGCCAGTAGTACCAGGACAGGGGCTAACTATGGCTACACCTTC.

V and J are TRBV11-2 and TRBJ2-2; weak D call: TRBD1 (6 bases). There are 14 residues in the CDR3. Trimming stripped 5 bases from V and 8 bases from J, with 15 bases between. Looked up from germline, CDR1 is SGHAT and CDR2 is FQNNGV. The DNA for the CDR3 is TGTGCCAGCAGCCCGGACAGTTGGTCTGGGGAGCTGTTTTTT. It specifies CASSPDSWSGELFF.

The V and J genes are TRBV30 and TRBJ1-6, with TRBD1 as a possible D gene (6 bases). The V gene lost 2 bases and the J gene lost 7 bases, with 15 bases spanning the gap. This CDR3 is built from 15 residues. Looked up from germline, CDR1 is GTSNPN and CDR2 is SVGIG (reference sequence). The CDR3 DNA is TGTGCCTGGAGTCCCCCAGGGGCGGAGAATTCACCCCTCCACTTT. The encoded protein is CAWSPPGAENSPLHF.

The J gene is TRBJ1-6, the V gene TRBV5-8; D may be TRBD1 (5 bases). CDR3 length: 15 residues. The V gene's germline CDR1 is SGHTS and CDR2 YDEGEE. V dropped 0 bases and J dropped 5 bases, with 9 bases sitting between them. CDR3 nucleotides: TGTGCCAGCAGCTTGGGAGACAGAGATAATTCACCCCTCCACTTT. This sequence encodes CASSLGDRDNSPLHF. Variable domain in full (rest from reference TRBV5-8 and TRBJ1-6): EAGVTQSPTHLIKTRGQQATLRCSPISGHTSVYWYQQALGLGLQFLLWYDEGEERNRGNFPPRFSGRQFPNYSSELNVNALELEDSALYLCASSLGDRDNSPLHFGNGTRLTVT.

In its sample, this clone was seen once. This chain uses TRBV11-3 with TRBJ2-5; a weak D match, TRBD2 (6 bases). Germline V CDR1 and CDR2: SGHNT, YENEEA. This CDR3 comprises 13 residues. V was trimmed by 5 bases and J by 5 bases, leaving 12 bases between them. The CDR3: CASSPPGVETQYF. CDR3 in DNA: TGTGCCAGCAGCCCCCCGGGAGTGGAGACCCAGTACTTC.

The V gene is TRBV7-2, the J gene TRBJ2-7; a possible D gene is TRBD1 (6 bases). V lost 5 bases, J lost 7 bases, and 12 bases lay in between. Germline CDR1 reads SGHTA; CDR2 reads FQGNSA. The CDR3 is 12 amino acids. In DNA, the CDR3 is TGTGCCAGCAGCCCACAGGGTTGGGAGCAGTACTTC. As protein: CASSPQGWEQYF.

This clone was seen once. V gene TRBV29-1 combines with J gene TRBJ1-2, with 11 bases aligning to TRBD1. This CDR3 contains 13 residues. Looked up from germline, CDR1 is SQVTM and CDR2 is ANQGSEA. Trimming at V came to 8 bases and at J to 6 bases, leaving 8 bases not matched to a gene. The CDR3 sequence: CSIRTGGADGYTF. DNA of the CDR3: TGCAGCATCAGGACAGGGGGCGCAGATGGCTACACCTTC. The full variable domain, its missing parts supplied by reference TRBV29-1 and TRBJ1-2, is SAVISQKPSRDICQRGTSLTIQCQVDSQVTMMFWYRQQPGQSLTLIATANQGSEATYESGFVIDKFPISRPNLTFSTLTVSNMSPEDSSIYLCSIRTGGADGYTFGSGTRLTVV.

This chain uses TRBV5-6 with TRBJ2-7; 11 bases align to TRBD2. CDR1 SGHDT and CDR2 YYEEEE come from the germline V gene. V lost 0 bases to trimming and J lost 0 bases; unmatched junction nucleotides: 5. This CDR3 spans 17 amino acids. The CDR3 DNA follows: TGTGCCAGCAGCTTGGGGACTAGCGGGCAAAGCTCCTACGAGCAGTACTTC. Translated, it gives CASSLGTSGQSSYEQYF.

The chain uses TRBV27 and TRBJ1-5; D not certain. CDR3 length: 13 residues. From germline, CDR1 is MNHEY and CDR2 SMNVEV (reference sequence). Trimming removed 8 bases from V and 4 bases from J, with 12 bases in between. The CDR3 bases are TGTGCCAGCGGACTCAGTACTAATCAGCCCCAGCATTTT. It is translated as CASGLSTNQPQHF.

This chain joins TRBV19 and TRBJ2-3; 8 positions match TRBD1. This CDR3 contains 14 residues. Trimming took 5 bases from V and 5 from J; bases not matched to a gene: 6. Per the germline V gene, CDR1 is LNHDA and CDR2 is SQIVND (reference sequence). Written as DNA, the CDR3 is TGTGCCAGTAGTCCCGTTGACAGGGGAGATACGCAGTATTTT. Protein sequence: CASSPVDRGDTQYF.

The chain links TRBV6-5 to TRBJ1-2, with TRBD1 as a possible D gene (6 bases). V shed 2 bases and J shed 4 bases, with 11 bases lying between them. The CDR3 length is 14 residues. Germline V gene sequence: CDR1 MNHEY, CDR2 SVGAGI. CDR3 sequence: CASSYGQGSYGYTF. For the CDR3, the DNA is TGTGCCAGCAGTTACGGGCAGGGGAGCTATGGCTACACCTTC.

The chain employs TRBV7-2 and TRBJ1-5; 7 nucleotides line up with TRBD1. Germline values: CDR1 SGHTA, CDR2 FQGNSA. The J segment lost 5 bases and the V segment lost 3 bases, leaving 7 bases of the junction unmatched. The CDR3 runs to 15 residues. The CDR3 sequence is CASSFRTGDDQPQHF. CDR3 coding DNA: TGTGCCAGCAGCTTCCGAACAGGGGACGATCAGCCCCAGCATTTT.

CDR3 sequence reads: CASSVLAGGSNEQFF. Here the CDR3 DNA reads TGTGCCAGCAGTGTACTAGCGGGGGGCAGCAATGAGCAGTTCTTC. The chain employs TRBV27 and TRBJ2-1; TRBD2 aligns across 12 bases. Germline CDR1 and CDR2: MNHEY and SMNVEV (reference sequence). This CDR3 comprises 15 residues. With 5 bases clipped from V and 6 bases from J, the junction kept 5 bases outside the gene matches.

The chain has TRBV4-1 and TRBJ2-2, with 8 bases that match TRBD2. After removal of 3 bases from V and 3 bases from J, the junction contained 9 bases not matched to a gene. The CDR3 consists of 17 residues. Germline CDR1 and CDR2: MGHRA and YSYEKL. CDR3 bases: TGCGCCAGCAGCCACCCCATTAGCGGGGTAGACACCGGGGAGCTGTTTTTT. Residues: CASSHPISGVDTGELFF.

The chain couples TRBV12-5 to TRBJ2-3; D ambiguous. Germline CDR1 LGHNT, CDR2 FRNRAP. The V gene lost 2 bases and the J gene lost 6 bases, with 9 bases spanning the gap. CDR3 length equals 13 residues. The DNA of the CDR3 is TGTGCTAGTGGTTTGTCAGTGGTGGATACGCAGTATTTT. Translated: CASGLSVVDTQYF.

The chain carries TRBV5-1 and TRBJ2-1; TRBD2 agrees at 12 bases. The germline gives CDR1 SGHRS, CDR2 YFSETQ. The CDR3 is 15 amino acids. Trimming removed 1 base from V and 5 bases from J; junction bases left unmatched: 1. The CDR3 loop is CASSLLAGGNNEQFF. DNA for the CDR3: TGCGCCAGCAGCTTGCTAGCGGGGGGGAACAATGAGCAGTTCTTC.